This entry lists 30 T cell receptor beta chains sequenced from one sample in a study of PD-1 blockade in classical Hodgkin lymphoma. Every single patient, without exception, relapsed after autologous stem cell transplantation, and brentuximab vedotin exposure varied. Profiled with immunoSEQ multiplex PCR; TCRdb holds only in-frame clones, not every one. The sample carries about 86,000 clones, approximately 92% recorded once. The material was peripheral blood mononuclear cells (PBMCs), obtained before the second cycle of nivolumab. The receptors come from a human donor with classical Hodgkin lymphoma.

The rearrangement links TRBV5-1 to TRBJ1-6; TRBD1 agrees at 7 bases. This CDR3 region has 15 residues. Germline assignment: CDR1 SGHRS and CDR2 YFSETQ. With V trimmed by 2 bases and J by 10 bases, 9 bases remained unmatched. CDR3 amino acids: CASSFTGADRSPLHF. The DNA of the CDR3 is TGCGCCAGCAGCTTCACAGGGGCGGATCGATCACCCCTCCACTTT.

This chain connects TRBV9 to TRBJ1-1; 7 nucleotides align to TRBD1. Germline V gene data show CDR1 as SGDLS and CDR2 as YYNGEE. The V gene end was trimmed by 1 base and the J gene end by 0 bases; junction bases not matched to a gene: 15. CDR3 length: 19 residues. CDR3 sequence reads: CASSVRVRSWDRLNTEAFF. CDR3 DNA sequence: TGTGCCAGCAGCGTAAGGGTACGATCTTGGGACAGACTGAACACTGAAGCTTTCTTT.

This chain links TRBV6-1 with TRBJ2-7; D not resolved. V was clipped by 9 bases and J by 0 bases, with 12 bases between them. The length of the CDR3 is 13 residues. The V gene's germline CDR1 is MNHNS and CDR2 SASEGT. The CDR3 sequence is CARDRLLSYEQYF. The DNA of the CDR3 is TGTGCCAGAGACCGCCTCCTCTCCTACGAGCAGTACTTC.

This clone showed up just once. The rearrangement links TRBV6-1 to TRBJ1-1; D might be TRBD1 (5 bases). The CDR3 totals 13 residues. V shed 2 bases and J shed 5 bases, with 9 bases lying between them. Per the germline V gene, CDR1 is MNHNS and CDR2 is SASEGT. CDR3 DNA sequence: TGTGCCAGCAGTGAAAGGGAGGGGACTGAAGCTTTCTTT. This codes for CASSEREGTEAFF.

V usage is TRBV18 and J usage is TRBJ2-2, with 7 bases lining up with TRBD1. Germline V gene sequence: CDR1 KGHSH, CDR2 LQKENI. V lost 5 bases and J lost 5; bases outside the gene matches: 2. This CDR3 region has 13 residues. CDR3 in DNA: TGTGCCAGCTCAACACAGGGGACCGGGGAGCTGTTTTTT. This sequence encodes CASSTQGTGELFF.

The V call is TRBV5-4, the J call TRBJ1-2; weak D call: TRBD1 (5 bases). V gave up 0 bases and J gave up 0 bases, with 15 bases separating them. In germline, CDR1 is SGHNT, CDR2 YYREEE (reference sequence). This CDR3 is 17 amino acids long. The CDR3 DNA reads as TGTGCCAGCAGCTTGGACCCGGGGGGAGAGACTAACTATGGCTACACCTTC. This translates into CASSLDPGGETNYGYTF.

The chain recombines TRBV7-9 with TRBJ2-1; 9 bases line up with TRBD2. Per the germline V gene, CDR1 is SEHNR and CDR2 is FQNEAQ (reference sequence). The CDR3 consists of 16 residues. V shed 7 bases and J 9 bases; nucleotides not matched to a gene: 16. CDR3 DNA sequence: TGTGCCAGCAACTTTCTAGGGCGGGAGGGCCAGGGTGAGCAGTTCTTC. As protein: CASNFLGREGQGEQFF.

The chain carries TRBV19 and TRBJ1-6, with D maybe TRBD1 (5 bases). Trimming cost V 5 bases and J 9 bases, with 11 bases left between them. The CDR3 consists of 13 residues. CDR1 LNHDA and CDR2 SQIVND come from the germline V gene (reference sequence). CDR3 loop: CASSAGGVSPLHF. The CDR3 region has the DNA TGTGCCAGTAGTGCCGGGGGAGTTTCACCCCTCCACTTT.

The chain carries TRBV5-4 and TRBJ2-3, with D possibly matching TRBD1 (5 bases). Trimming stripped 3 bases from V and 2 bases from J, with 13 bases between. Germline lookup yields CDR1 SGHNT and CDR2 YYREEE (reference sequence). The CDR3 is 15 residues long. The CDR3 DNA follows: TGTGCCAGCAGCTCGGTGGGGCCCTCCACAGATACGCAGTATTTT. It translates to CASSSVGPSTDTQYF.

The chain recombines TRBV5-8 with TRBJ2-7; TRBD1 agrees at 8 bases. V shed 6 bases and J 4 bases; nucleotides not matched to a gene: 9. The CDR3 sequence is 14 residues long. Looked up from germline, CDR1 is SGHTS and CDR2 is YDEGEE. The CDR3 protein is CASTPGQGMYEQYF. CDR3 DNA: TGTGCCAGCACCCCCGGACAGGGAATGTACGAGCAGTACTTC.

J is TRBJ2-5 and V is TRBV10-3; no definite D call. The CDR3 has 16 amino acids. Germline CDR1 and CDR2: ENHRY and SYGVKD. V was trimmed by 4 bases and J by 0 bases, leaving 15 bases between them. The CDR3 sequence is CAISGTSTVYQETQYF. DNA of the CDR3: TGTGCCATCAGTGGAACAAGCACAGTCTACCAAGAGACCCAGTACTTC.

The J gene is TRBJ1-1, the V gene TRBV5-1, with 7 bases aligning to TRBD1. The CDR3 is 16 residues long. Germline assignment: CDR1 SGHRS and CDR2 YFSETQ. V was clipped by 4 bases and J by 0 bases; unmatched bases: 9. The CDR3 coding sequence is TGCGCCAGCAGCCCCACCACCGGGACAGTGAACACTGAAGCTTTCTTT. Protein sequence: CASSPTTGTVNTEAFF.

The CDR3 protein is CASSVGTSGRLEYEQFF. CDR3 coding DNA: TGTGCCAGCAGCGTCGGGACTAGCGGGAGACTGGAATATGAGCAGTTCTTC. The chain employs TRBV7-9 and TRBJ2-1, with 14 bases fitting TRBD2. Germline CDR1 reads SEHNR; CDR2 reads FQNEAQ (reference sequence). V gave up 5 bases and J gave up 8 bases; unmatched junction bases: 11. There are 17 residues in the CDR3.

A word on this clone: The sample carries other DNA sequences with the same CDR3. The J gene is TRBJ2-7, the V gene TRBV27; tentative D call: TRBD2 (6 bases). Trimming shortened V by 3 bases and J by 3 bases, and 15 bases separated the two germline ends. The CDR3 is 15 amino acids. The germline V gene encodes CDR1 MNHEY and CDR2 SMNVEV (reference sequence). CDR3 residues: CASSLTGTGFYEQYF. CDR3 sequence (DNA): TGTGCCAGCAGTTTGACCGGGACTGGCTTCTACGAGCAGTACTTC.

The genes are TRBV6-6 and TRBJ2-1; D is ambiguous. Trimming pared 4 bases from V and 1 base from J, leaving 11 bases between. Germline CDR1 MNHNY, CDR2 SVGAGI (reference sequence). The CDR3 sequence is 15 residues long. Here the CDR3 DNA reads TGTGCCAGCAGTTTTAAGGGTCGATCCTACAATGAGCAGTTCTTC. Its protein is CASSFKGRSYNEQFF.

The chain has TRBV5-6 and TRBJ2-1; 8 bases align to TRBD2. Germline trimming cut 5 bases from V and 1 base from J; bases unmatched to any gene: 11. Germline V gene data show CDR1 as SGHDT and CDR2 as YYEEEE. The CDR3 runs to 17 residues. In DNA form, the CDR3 reads TGTGCCAGCAGACGTACTAGCGGCGGCCTATCCTACAATGAGCAGTTCTTC. It is translated as CASRRTSGGLSYNEQFF.

The V gene is TRBV21-1, the J gene TRBJ1-2. TRBV21-1 is a pseudogene. The CDR3 extends over 14 amino acids. The CDR3 sequence is CASSKGPREYGYTF. The CDR3 DNA sequence: TGTGCCAGCAGCAAGGGGCCCCGGGAGTATGGCTACACCTTC.

V and J are TRBV28 and TRBJ1-2; D is undetermined. Trimming shortened V by 4 bases and J by 2 bases, and 11 bases separated the two germline ends. The CDR3 consists of 14 residues. The V gene's germline CDR1 is MDHEN and CDR2 SYDVKM. This CDR3 is CASSSPGYNYGYTF. The CDR3 DNA reads as TGTGCCAGCAGTTCCCCCGGATACAACTATGGCTACACCTTC.

This clone was detected only once. The chain has TRBV27 and TRBJ2-1, with 8 bases matching TRBD2. With V trimmed by 5 bases and J by 4 bases, 22 bases remained unmatched. Germline V gene lookup returns CDR1 MNHEY and CDR2 SMNVEV (reference sequence). This CDR3 is 20 amino acids long. The chain's CDR3 is CASSPPGSGTLRSLYNEQFF. CDR3 DNA sequence: TGTGCCAGCAGTCCCCCGGGTAGCGGGACCCTCAGATCCCTTTACAATGAGCAGTTCTTC.

The chain uses TRBV2 and TRBJ2-1, with D perhaps TRBD1 (6 bases). Germline V gene sequence: CDR1 SNHLY, CDR2 FYNNEI. V lost 7 bases and J lost 3, with 13 bases in between. The CDR3 spans 14 residues. In nucleotides, the CDR3 is TGTGCCAGCACCCCCCCGGACAGCTACAATGAGCAGTTCTTC. It translates to CASTPPDSYNEQFF.

V is TRBV28 and J is TRBJ1-3; TRBD1 aligns across 8 bases. This CDR3 region has 15 residues. Trimming removed 6 bases from V and 2 bases from J; junction bases left unmatched: 6. Germline V gives CDR1 MDHEN, CDR2 SYDVKM. In nucleotides, the CDR3 is TGTGCCAGCAGCCTTCCGACAGGGGCTGGAAACACCATATATTTT. This translates into CASSLPTGAGNTIYF.

The J gene is TRBJ1-2, the V gene TRBV5-1; D gene ambiguous. The CDR3 has 15 amino acids. V lost 0 bases and J lost 3, with 12 bases in between. Germline V gene data show CDR1 as SGHRS and CDR2 as YFSETQ. CDR3 sequence reads: CASSLATGSHYGYTF. In DNA form, the CDR3 reads TGCGCCAGCAGCTTGGCCACCGGCAGCCACTATGGCTACACCTTC.

This chain links TRBV15 with TRBJ2-5, with no clear D. Trimming took 4 bases from V and 4 from J, leaving 13 bases between them. The CDR3 runs 14 residues. Germline CDR1 LNHNV, CDR2 YYDKDF (reference sequence). CDR3 nucleotides: TGTGCCACCAGCACCTCGGGTCATGGAGAGACCCAGTACTTC. It is translated as CATSTSGHGETQYF.

This clone has more than one count but fewer than ten. The chain couples TRBV4-1 to TRBJ2-7; D is possibly TRBD2 (7 bases). The CDR3 extends over 14 amino acids. Trimming shortened V by 4 bases and J by 5 bases, and 15 bases separated the two germline ends. Germline loops: CDR1 MGHRA, CDR2 YSYEKL. CDR3 region: CASSRPGGADEQYF. CDR3 sequence (DNA): TGCGCCAGCAGCCGTCCGGGGGGCGCGGACGAGCAGTACTTC.

This rearrangement joins TRBV11-2 to TRBJ2-7, with 7 bases aligning to TRBD2. The CDR3 extends over 18 amino acids. Germline CDR1 reads SGHAT; CDR2 reads FQNNGV. The J segment lost 7 bases and the V segment lost 1 base, leaving 19 bases of the junction unmatched. CDR3 region: CASSLGFSGSPSYREQYF. The CDR3 DNA is TGTGCCAGCAGCTTAGGGTTTAGCGGGTCCCCCTCTTACCGGGAGCAGTACTTC. Complete variable domain (other parts from reference TRBV11-2 and TRBJ2-7): EAGVAQSPRYKIIEKRQSVAFWCNPISGHATLYWYQQILGQGPKLLIQFQNNGVVDDSQLPKDRFSAERLKGVDSTLKIQPAKLEDSAVYLCASSLGFSGSPSYREQYFGPGTRLTVT.

The J gene is TRBJ2-1, the V gene TRBV7-9; D unclear. The germline V gene has CDR1 SEHNR and CDR2 FQNEAQ (reference sequence). Trimming stripped 1 base from V and 4 bases from J, with 5 bases between. The CDR3 runs 13 residues. CDR3 protein: CASSLGLYNEQFF. DNA for the CDR3: TGTGCCAGCAGCTTAGGACTGTACAATGAGCAGTTCTTC.

The chain employs TRBV27 and TRBJ2-5; D may correspond to TRBD1 or TRBD2 (5 bases each). This CDR3 spans 15 amino acids. The germline V gene encodes CDR1 MNHEY and CDR2 SMNVEV (reference sequence). With 0 bases removed from V and 0 bases from J, the gap between germline ends came to 8 bases. DNA of the CDR3: TGTGCCAGCAGTTTATCGTGGGGGTACCAAGAGACCCAGTACTTC. It encodes CASSLSWGYQETQYF.

The rearrangement uses TRBV19 and TRBJ1-1; the D is unclear. From germline, CDR1 is LNHDA and CDR2 SQIVND (reference sequence). The CDR3 has 13 residues. V was cut by 5 bases and J by 0 bases, with 7 bases left in between. The CDR3 DNA sequence: TGTGCCAGTAGTCAGGTCTTGAACACTGAAGCTTTCTTT. It yields the protein CASSQVLNTEAFF.

The gene calls are TRBV5-6 and TRBJ1-6; D ambiguous. Per germline, CDR1 SGHDT and CDR2 YYEEEE. The V gene lost 0 bases and the J gene lost 10 bases, with 11 bases spanning the gap. The CDR3 contains 14 residues. CDR3 sequence reads: CASSLVQEDSPLHF. The CDR3 nucleotides are TGTGCCAGCAGCTTGGTCCAGGAAGACTCACCCCTCCACTTT.

The rearrangement links TRBV27 to TRBJ2-1; D gene unclear. Deletions cut 4 bases from V and 3 bases from J, with 13 bases between. This CDR3 has 15 residues. Germline values: CDR1 MNHEY, CDR2 SMNVEV (reference sequence). The CDR3 sequence: CASSSLPFVYNEQFF. The CDR3 DNA follows: TGTGCCAGCAGTTCACTTCCGTTCGTCTACAATGAGCAGTTCTTC.